These 18 T cell receptor beta chains originate from one sample sequenced in a study of regulatory T cells in long-lasting Graves disease. Regarding time point: persistent/refractory GD, antithyroid drugs over 5 years with positive TRAb. RNA extracted from PBMCs served as the sequencing template. Researchers made TCR beta libraries by using iRepertoire HTBI primers and running Arm-PCR on CDR3 regions. TCRdb used MiXCR to reprocess the multiplex PCR reads, holding one entry per CDR3 protein. The repertoire consists of a few hundred thousand distinct CDR3 sequences, with 20% to 25% occurring once and the leading ten covering roughly 30%. Sample: peripheral blood mononuclear cells (PBMCs), taken when the disease was refractory, from a patient treated with antithyroid drugs. The receptors were sampled from a female donor with Graves disease.

This clonotype was counted ten times or more. This chain connects TRBV7-3 to TRBJ1-2; no clear D gene. CDR3 size: 16 residues. Trimming pared 1 base from V and 4 bases from J, leaving 16 bases between. Per germline, CDR1 SGHTA and CDR2 FQGTGA. CDR3 in amino acids: CASSLKHGGKGYGYTF. CDR3 bases: TGTGCCAGCAGCTTAAAGCATGGAGGGAAGGGCTATGGCTACACCTTC. The entire variable domain, with the rest obtained from reference TRBV7-3 and TRBJ1-2, is as follows: GAGVSQTPSNKVTEKGKYVELRCDPISGHTALYWYRQSLGQGPEFLIYFQGTGAADDSGLPNDRFFAVRPEGSVSTLKIQRTERGDSAVYLCASSLKHGGKGYGYTFGSGTRLTVV.

This clonotype showed up just a few times. The V gene is TRBV13, the J gene TRBJ2-2; 11 bases are a match to TRBD2. This CDR3 is built from 19 residues. The germline V gene has CDR1 PRHDT and CDR2 FYEKMQ (reference sequence). Losses at the gene ends were 5 bases for V and 4 bases for J; bases not matched to a gene: 15. The CDR3 sequence: CASSPRDVLAGVITGELFF. CDR3 DNA: TGTGCCAGCAGCCCCCGTGACGTACTAGCGGGAGTTATCACCGGGGAGCTGTTTTTT. The whole variable domain, filled in from reference TRBV13 and TRBJ2-2, reads AAGVIQSPRHLIKEKRETATLKCYPIPRHDTVYWYQQGPGQDPQFLISFYEKMQSDKGSIPDRFSAQQFSDYHSELNMSSLELGDSALYFCASSPRDVLAGVITGELFFGEGSRLTVL.

This clonotype appeared many times. The chain combines TRBV28 with TRBJ1-2, with unresolved D. CDR3 length equals 16 residues. Germline CDR1 is MDHEN and CDR2 is SYDVKM. Trimming shortened V by 2 bases and J by 8 bases, and 21 bases separated the two germline ends. CDR3 residues: CASSLGVSQAGRGYTF. CDR3 coding DNA: TGTGCCAGCAGTTTAGGGGTCAGCCAGGCAGGTCGGGGCTACACCTTC.

This clonotype was counted at least ten times. V is TRBV20-1 and J is TRBJ1-1; 7 bases match TRBD1. With 6 bases clipped from V and 4 bases from J, the junction kept 8 bases outside the gene matches. CDR1 DFQATT and CDR2 SNEGSKA come from the germline V gene (reference sequence). This CDR3 is 13 amino acids long. This chain's CDR3 is CSATTGRGTEAFF. The DNA for the CDR3 is TGCAGTGCCACGACAGGGAGGGGCACTGAAGCTTTCTTT.

The chain combines TRBV29-1 with TRBJ1-1; 7 positions match TRBD1. CDR1 is SQVTM and CDR2 is ANQGSEA in the germline V gene. Trimming removed 5 bases from V and 10 bases from J; junction bases left unmatched: 13. This CDR3 is 13 amino acids long. Here the CDR3 reads CSVRGDSLNGAFF. CDR3 in DNA: TGCAGCGTTCGGGGGGACAGCTTGAACGGAGCTTTCTTT.

This clonotype occurred a few times. The gene calls are TRBV20-1 and TRBJ1-1, with a tentative D call TRBD1 (6 bases). Germline V gene lookup returns CDR1 DFQATT and CDR2 SNEGSKA (reference sequence). Trimming left V 5 bases short and J 4 bases short, with 11 bases between. The CDR3 has 12 residues. The CDR3 DNA reads TGCAGTGCTGGGGACAAGGGCACTGAAGCTTTCTTT. Protein product: CSAGDKGTEAFF.

This sequence joins TRBV4-2 and TRBJ2-7; 13 bases line up with TRBD2. The CDR3 is 18 residues long. With V trimmed by 4 bases and J by 0 bases, 9 bases remained unmatched. Germline V gene sequence: CDR1 LGHNA, CDR2 YNFKEQ. The CDR3 loop is CASSRNFRTSGSSYEQYF. CDR3 DNA: TGTGCCAGCAGCCGTAACTTCAGGACTAGCGGGAGCTCCTACGAGCAGTACTTC.

This clonotype has just one count. A single base separates this from a much larger clone, so it may be a read error. This chain links TRBV10-3 with TRBJ2-7; D assignment may be TRBD1 or TRBD2 (5 bases each). V was trimmed by 11 bases and J by 6 bases, leaving 17 bases between them. The CDR3 extends over 12 amino acids. Germline V CDR1 and CDR2: ENHRY, SYGVKD. CDR3 sequence (DNA): TGTGCCGTCAAGGACGGGACGGTCGAGCAGTACTTC. Its protein product is CAVKDGTVEQYF.

A word on this clonotype: With a much larger clone just one base away, this may be a read error. The chain links TRBV12-3 or TRBV12-4 to TRBJ1-1; D perhaps matches TRBD1 (5 bases). V lost 7 bases and J lost 1, with 13 bases in between. This CDR3 spans 14 amino acids. The CDR3 DNA follows: TGTGCCAGCAACCTCGGGACGGAGAACACTGAAGCTTTCTTT. It codes for CASNLGTENTEAFF.

This clonotype was counted a few times. The chain employs TRBV27 and TRBJ2-7; TRBD1 agrees at 7 bases. V was clipped by 2 bases and J by 4 bases; unmatched bases: 2. The CDR3 sequence is 13 residues long. Germline CDR1 reads MNHEY; CDR2 reads SMNVEV (reference sequence). This CDR3 reads CASSLTGEYEQYF. CDR3 DNA: TGTGCCAGCAGTTTAACAGGGGAATACGAGCAGTACTTC.

V usage is TRBV7-9 and J usage is TRBJ2-1; the D gene is possibly TRBD2 (6 bases). The CDR3 is 12 amino acids. Germline CDR1 reads SEHNR; CDR2 reads FQNEAQ (reference sequence). The V end was cut by 1 base, the J end by 15 bases, with 13 bases between. As DNA, the CDR3 is TGTGCCAGCAGCTTAGTGTTAACTAGCACGTTCTTC. Amino acid sequence: CASSLVLTSTFF.

This clonotype was seen repeatedly, ten times or more. The chain carries TRBV2 and TRBJ1-2; 7 nucleotides align to TRBD1. V lost 7 bases to trimming and J lost 2 bases; unmatched junction nucleotides: 13. The CDR3 totals 16 residues. Germline V gives CDR1 SNHLY, CDR2 FYNNEI. The CDR3 DNA sequence: TGTGCCAGCAAAGTAGAAGGACAGGCAGCCAACTATGGCTACACCTTC. It yields the protein CASKVEGQAANYGYTF.

This clonotype was recorded a few times. The genes are TRBV19 and TRBJ1-5, with TRBD1 identical over 10 bases. V dropped 9 bases and J dropped 3; count of bases not matched to a gene: 8. Germline-derived CDR1 and CDR2 are LNHDA and SQIVND (reference sequence). The CDR3 sequence is 15 residues long. CDR3 residues: CASRTGTGDNQPQHF. Written as DNA, the CDR3 is TGTGCCAGCCGTACCGGGACAGGGGACAATCAGCCCCAGCATTTT. The full variable domain, completed using reference TRBV19 and TRBJ1-5, is DGGITQSPKYLFRKEGQNVTLSCEQNLNHDAMYWYRQDPGQGLRLIYYSQIVNDFQKGDIAEGYSVSREKKESFPLTVTSAQKNPTAFYLCASRTGTGDNQPQHFGDGTRLSIL.

There are many counts of this clonotype. The chain carries TRBV28 and TRBJ2-7; 8 bases are a match to TRBD2. There are 17 residues in the CDR3. The germline V gene has CDR1 MDHEN and CDR2 SYDVKM. The V gene end was trimmed by 3 bases and the J gene end by 4 bases; junction bases not matched to a gene: 14. The CDR3 nucleotides read TGTGCCAGCAGTTTGGCAGGACTAAGCGGGAGTTCGTACGAGCAGTACTTC. Translated: CASSLAGLSGSSYEQYF. Filled out from reference TRBV28 and TRBJ2-7, the complete variable domain reads DVKVTQSSRYLVKRTGEKVFLECVQDMDHENMFWYRQDPGLGLRLIYFSYDVKMKEKGDIPEGYSVSREKKERFSLILESASTNQTSMYLCASSLAGLSGSSYEQYFGPGTRLTVT.

The gene calls are TRBV10-3 and TRBJ2-7; 11 bases fit TRBD2. V shed 4 bases and J 3 bases; nucleotides not matched to a gene: 5. Germline CDR1 ENHRY, CDR2 SYGVKD. This CDR3 comprises 15 residues. As DNA, the CDR3 is TGTGCCATCAGTGTAGGGGGACTAGCGGACTACGAGCAGTACTTC. Translating it yields CAISVGGLADYEQYF.

This clonotype has at least ten counts. CDR3 coding DNA: TGTGCCACCACACGAATGGAAAGGGAGGCCGTCTACGAGCAGTACTTC. This sequence encodes CATTRMEREAVYEQYF. The chain has TRBV2 and TRBJ2-7, with a weak D call TRBD2 (6 bases). This CDR3 region has 16 residues. The V end was cut by 10 bases, the J end by 3 bases, with 25 bases between. Germline CDR1 SNHLY, CDR2 FYNNEI.

This sequence joins TRBV19 and TRBJ1-2, with D possibly TRBD1 on 5 matching bases. The germline gives CDR1 LNHDA, CDR2 SQIVND (reference sequence). V was cut by 7 bases and J by 3 bases, with 15 bases left in between. This CDR3 comprises 14 residues. Written as DNA, the CDR3 is TGTGCCAGTACATCGCGGCAGGGAGACTATGGCTACACCTTC. Residues: CASTSRQGDYGYTF.

This clonotype has just a few counts. This chain joins TRBV6-1 and TRBJ2-7; a weak D match, TRBD2 (6 bases). The CDR3 totals 15 residues. In germline, CDR1 is MNHNS, CDR2 SASEGT. V was pared by 1 base and J by 3 bases, with 13 bases between. This CDR3 reads CASSEGRAGGYEQYF. As DNA, the CDR3 is TGTGCCAGCAGTGAAGGTCGAGCGGGCGGCTACGAGCAGTACTTC.